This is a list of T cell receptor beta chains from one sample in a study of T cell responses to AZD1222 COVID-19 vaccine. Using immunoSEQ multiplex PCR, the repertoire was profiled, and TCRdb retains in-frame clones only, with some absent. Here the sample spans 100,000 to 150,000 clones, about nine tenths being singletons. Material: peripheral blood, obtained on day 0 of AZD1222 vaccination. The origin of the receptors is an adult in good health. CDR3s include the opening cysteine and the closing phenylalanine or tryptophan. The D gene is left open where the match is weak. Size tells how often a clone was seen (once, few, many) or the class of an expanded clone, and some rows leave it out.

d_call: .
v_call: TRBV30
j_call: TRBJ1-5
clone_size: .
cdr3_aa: CAWTVAGPLNQPQHF
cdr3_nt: TGTGCCTGGACGGTGGCAGGGCCGTTAAATCAGCCCCAGCATTTT

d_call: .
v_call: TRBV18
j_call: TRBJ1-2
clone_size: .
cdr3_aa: CASSPDLGKGYGYTF
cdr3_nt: TGTGCCAGCTCACCCGATCTGGGGAAAGGCTATGGCTACACCTTC

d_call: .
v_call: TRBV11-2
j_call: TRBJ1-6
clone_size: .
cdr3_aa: CASSIWLGSKTPLHF
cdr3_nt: TGTGCCAGCAGCATCTGGCTGGGTTCTAAAACACCCCTCCACTTT

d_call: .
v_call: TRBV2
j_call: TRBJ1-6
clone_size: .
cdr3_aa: CASSDLTGSYNSPLHF
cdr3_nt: TGTGCCAGCAGTGATCTTACGGGCTCCTATAATTCACCCCTCCACTTT

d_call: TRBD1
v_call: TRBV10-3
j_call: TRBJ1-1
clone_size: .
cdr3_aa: CATRGLVSLNTEAFF
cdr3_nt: TGTGCCACCAGGGGGCTTGTAAGTTTGAACACTGAAGCTTTCTTT

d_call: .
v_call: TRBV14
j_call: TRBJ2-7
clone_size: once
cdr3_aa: CASSQERPYEQYF
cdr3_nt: TGTGCCAGCAGCCAAGAACGGCCCTACGAGCAGTACTTC

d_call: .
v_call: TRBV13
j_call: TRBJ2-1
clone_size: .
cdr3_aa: CASSLGGAYNEQFF
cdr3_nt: TGTGCCAGCAGCTTAGGCGGGGCCTACAATGAGCAGTTCTTC

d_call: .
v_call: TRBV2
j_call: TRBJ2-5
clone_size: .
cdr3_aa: CASSGTPLEETQYF
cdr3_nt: TGTGCCAGCAGTGGGACCCCCCTGGAAGAGACCCAGTACTTC

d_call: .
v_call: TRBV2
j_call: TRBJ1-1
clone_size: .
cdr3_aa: CASSEALRRTEAFF
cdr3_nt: TGTGCCAGCAGTGAAGCATTGAGAAGAACTGAAGCTTTCTTT

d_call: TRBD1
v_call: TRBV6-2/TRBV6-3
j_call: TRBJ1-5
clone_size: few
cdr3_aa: CASSYREVTGMDQPQHF
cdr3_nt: TGTGCCAGCAGTTACAGGGAAGTGACAGGGATGGATCAGCCCCAGCATTTT

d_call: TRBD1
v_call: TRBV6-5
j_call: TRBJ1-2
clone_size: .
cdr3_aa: CASSRPTGGGGYTF
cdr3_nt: TGTGCCAGCAGTCGACCGACAGGGGGAGGCGGCTACACCTTC

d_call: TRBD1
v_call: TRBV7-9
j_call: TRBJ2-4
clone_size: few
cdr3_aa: CASSLRQGLGIQYF
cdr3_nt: TGTGCCAGCAGCCTACGACAGGGTTTGGGCATTCAGTACTTC

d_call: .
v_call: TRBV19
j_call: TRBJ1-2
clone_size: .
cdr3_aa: CASSVDSGGGYTF
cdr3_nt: TGTGCCAGTAGTGTAGACAGTGGTGGCGGCTACACCTTC

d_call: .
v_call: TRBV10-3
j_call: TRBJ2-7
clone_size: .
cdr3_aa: CAISESGPQASHEQYF
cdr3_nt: TGTGCCATCAGTGAGTCGGGGCCCCAGGCCTCCCACGAGCAGTACTTC

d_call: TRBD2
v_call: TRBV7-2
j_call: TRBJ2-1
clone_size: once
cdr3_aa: CASRGTSGGNEQFF
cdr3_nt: TGTGCCAGCAGGGGGACTAGCGGGGGGAATGAGCAGTTCTTC

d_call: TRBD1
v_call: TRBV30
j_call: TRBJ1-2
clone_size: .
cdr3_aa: CAWSEGTGRGYTF
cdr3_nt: TGTGCCTGGAGCGAAGGGACAGGGCGTGGCTACACCTTC

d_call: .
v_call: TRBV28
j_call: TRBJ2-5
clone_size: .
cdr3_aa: CASSPRSPETQYF
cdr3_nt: TGTGCCAGCAGCCCCCGTTCCCCCGAGACCCAGTACTTC

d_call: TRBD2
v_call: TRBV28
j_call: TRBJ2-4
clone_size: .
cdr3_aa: CASSSPLLNPLAGGQVAPKNIQYF
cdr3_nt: TGTGCCAGCAGTTCCCCTCTACTCAATCCACTAGCGGGGGGGCAGGTAGCCCCAAAAAACATTCAGTACTTC

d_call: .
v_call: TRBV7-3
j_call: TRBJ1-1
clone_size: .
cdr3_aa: CASSLTSDTEAFF
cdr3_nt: TGTGCCAGCAGCTTAACGTCGGACACTGAAGCTTTCTTT

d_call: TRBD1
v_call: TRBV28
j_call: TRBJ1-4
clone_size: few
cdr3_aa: CASSESGTGGFNEKLFF
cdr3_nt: TGTGCCAGCAGTGAAAGCGGGACAGGGGGTTTTAATGAAAAACTGTTTTTT

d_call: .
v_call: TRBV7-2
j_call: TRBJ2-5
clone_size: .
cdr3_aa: CASSSRDLYQETQYF
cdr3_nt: TGTGCCAGCAGCTCCCGGGACCTGTACCAAGAGACCCAGTACTTC

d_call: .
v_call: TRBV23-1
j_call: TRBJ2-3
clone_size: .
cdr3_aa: CASSIPKGSTDTQYF
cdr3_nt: TGCGCCAGCAGTATTCCCAAGGGGAGCACAGATACGCAGTATTTT

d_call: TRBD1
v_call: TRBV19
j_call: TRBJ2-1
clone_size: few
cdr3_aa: CASSQRRGTGGGDEQFF
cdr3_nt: TGTGCCAGTAGTCAAAGGCGCGGGACAGGGGGCGGAGATGAGCAGTTCTTC

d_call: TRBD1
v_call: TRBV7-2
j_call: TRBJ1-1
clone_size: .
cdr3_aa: CASSLQGVGTEAFF
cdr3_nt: TGTGCCAGCAGTCTACAGGGGGTGGGGACTGAAGCTTTCTTT

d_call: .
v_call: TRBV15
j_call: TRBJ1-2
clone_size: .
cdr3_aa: CATSRVRANYGYTF
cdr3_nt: TGTGCCACCAGCAGAGTGAGGGCTAACTATGGCTACACCTTC

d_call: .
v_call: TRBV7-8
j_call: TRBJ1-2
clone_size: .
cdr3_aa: CASSLGIWVYGYTF
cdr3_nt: TGTGCCAGCAGCTTAGGTATCTGGGTCTATGGCTACACCTTC

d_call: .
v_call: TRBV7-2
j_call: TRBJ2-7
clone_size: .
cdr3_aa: CASSLRLETAYEQYF
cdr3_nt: TGTGCCAGCAGCTTGAGGCTAGAAACCGCCTACGAGCAGTACTTC

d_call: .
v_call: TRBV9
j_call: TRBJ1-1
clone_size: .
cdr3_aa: CASSVQGGARTEAFF
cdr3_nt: TGTGCCAGCAGCGTACAAGGGGGGGCGCGGACTGAAGCTTTCTTT

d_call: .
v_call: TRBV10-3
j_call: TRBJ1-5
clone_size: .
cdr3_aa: CAISSGEKGNQPQHF
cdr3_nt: TGTGCCATCAGTTCCGGGGAAAAGGGCAATCAGCCCCAGCATTTT

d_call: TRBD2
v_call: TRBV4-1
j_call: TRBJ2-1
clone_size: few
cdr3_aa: CASSQVPGGGGGRNEQFF
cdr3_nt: TGCGCCAGCAGCCAAGTCCCGGGAGGAGGCGGGGGGAGGAATGAGCAGTTCTTC

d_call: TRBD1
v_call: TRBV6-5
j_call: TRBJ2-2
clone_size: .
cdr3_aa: CASRPQGTGELFF
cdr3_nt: TGTGCCAGCAGACCACAGGGGACCGGGGAGCTGTTTTTT

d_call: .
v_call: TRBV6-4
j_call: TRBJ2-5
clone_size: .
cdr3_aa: CASSDSLPAHYGETQYF
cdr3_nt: TGTGCCAGCAGTGACTCCCTCCCGGCCCATTATGGAGAGACCCAGTACTTC

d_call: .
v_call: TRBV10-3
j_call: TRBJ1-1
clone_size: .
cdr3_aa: CAISESVGDEAFF
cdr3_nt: TGTGCCATCAGTGAGTCCGTGGGCGATGAAGCTTTCTTT

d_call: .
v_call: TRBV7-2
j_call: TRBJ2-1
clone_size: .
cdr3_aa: CASSLDGPLDEQFF
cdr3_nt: TGTGCCAGCAGCTTAGATGGTCCTTTAGATGAGCAGTTCTTC

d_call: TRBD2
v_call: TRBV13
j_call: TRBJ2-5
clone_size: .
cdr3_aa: CASSPNPGLAGGYQETQYF
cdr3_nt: TGTGCCAGCAGCCCTAACCCGGGACTAGCGGGGGGGTACCAAGAGACCCAGTACTTC

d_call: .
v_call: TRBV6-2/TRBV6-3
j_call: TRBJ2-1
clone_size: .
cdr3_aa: CASSYSGRQQFF
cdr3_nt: TGTGCCAGCAGTTACTCGGGACGCCAGCAGTTCTTC

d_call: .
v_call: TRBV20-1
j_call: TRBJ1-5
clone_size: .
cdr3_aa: CSASNLLLWGNQPQHF
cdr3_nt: TGCAGTGCTAGTAACCTCCTATTGTGGGGCAATCAGCCCCAGCATTTT

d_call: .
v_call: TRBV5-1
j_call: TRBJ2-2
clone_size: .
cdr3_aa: CASSLFGGAPGTGELFF
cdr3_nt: TGCGCCAGCAGCTTGTTCGGCGGGGCCCCGGGGACCGGGGAGCTGTTTTTT

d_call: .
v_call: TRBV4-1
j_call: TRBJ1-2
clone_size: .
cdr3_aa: CASSQVGLYGYTF
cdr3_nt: TGCGCCAGCAGCCAAGTAGGGCTCTATGGCTACACCTTC

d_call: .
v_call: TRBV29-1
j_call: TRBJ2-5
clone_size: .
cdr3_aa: CSVEPNQETQYF
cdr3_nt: TGCAGCGTTGAACCAAACCAAGAGACCCAGTACTTC

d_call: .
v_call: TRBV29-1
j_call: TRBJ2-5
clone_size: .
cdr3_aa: CSVPRGWQETQYF
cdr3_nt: TGCAGCGTTCCTCGGGGGTGGCAAGAGACCCAGTACTTC

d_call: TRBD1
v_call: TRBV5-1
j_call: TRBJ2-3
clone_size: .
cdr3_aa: CASSPGTGGANTQYF
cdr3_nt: TGCGCCAGCAGCCCCGGGACAGGGGGCGCAAATACGCAGTATTTT